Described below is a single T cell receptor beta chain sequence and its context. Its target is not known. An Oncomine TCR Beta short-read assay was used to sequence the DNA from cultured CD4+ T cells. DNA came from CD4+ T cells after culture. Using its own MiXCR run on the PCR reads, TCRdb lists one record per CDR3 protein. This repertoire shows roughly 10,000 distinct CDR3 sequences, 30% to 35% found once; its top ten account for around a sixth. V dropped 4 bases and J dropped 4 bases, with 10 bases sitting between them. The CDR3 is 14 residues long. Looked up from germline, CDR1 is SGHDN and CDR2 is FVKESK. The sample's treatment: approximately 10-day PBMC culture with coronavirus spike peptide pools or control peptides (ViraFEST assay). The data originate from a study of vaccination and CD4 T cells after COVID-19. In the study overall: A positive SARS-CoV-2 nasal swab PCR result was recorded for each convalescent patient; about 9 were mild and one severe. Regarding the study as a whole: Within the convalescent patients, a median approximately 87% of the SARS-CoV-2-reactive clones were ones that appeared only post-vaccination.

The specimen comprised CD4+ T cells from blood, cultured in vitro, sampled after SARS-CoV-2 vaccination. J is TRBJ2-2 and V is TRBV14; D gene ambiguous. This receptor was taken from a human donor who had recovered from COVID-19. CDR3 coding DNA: TGTGCCAGCAGCCCACTGGGAAGCACCGGGGAGCTGTTTTTT. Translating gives CASSPLGSTGELFF.